The 27 T cell receptor beta chains in this list originate from one sample, sequenced in a study of cytomegalovirus exposure and HLA in healthy donors (dated by TCRdb to between 2016 and 2019). Library preparation employed the immunoSEQ multiplex PCR assay. For the multiplex PCR, a mixture combining 60 forward primers for TCR Vbeta segments and 13 reverse primers for TCR Jbeta segments was used. TCRdb re-hosts the immuneACCESS table, in-frame sequences only. Its copies lack some clones; in the studies checked, an unresolved V gene accounts for under half of them, and the cause for the rest is not known. This sample has around 250,000 clones in its table, and around 80% of those were observed once. The ten largest make up almost 8% of the sample. The material sequenced was PBMCs. All receptors derive from a woman aged 55-70 years in good health and CMV-seropositive.

This chain joins TRBV7-3 and TRBJ1-1, with a tentative D call TRBD1 (5 bases). Deletions cut 5 bases from V and 2 bases from J, with 9 bases between. Germline-derived CDR1 and CDR2 are SGHTA and FQGTGA. This CDR3 has 13 residues. The CDR3 here is CASSIQGNTEAFF. Here the CDR3 DNA reads TGTGCCAGCAGCATTCAGGGTAACACTGAAGCTTTCTTT.

The chain links TRBV7-9 to TRBJ1-1; a possible D gene is TRBD1 (5 bases). There are 17 residues in the CDR3. Per the germline V gene, CDR1 is SEHNR and CDR2 is FQNEAQ (reference sequence). V lost 4 bases and J 0 bases, leaving 18 bases between the germline ends. The CDR3 here is CASSSNRRQIMNTEAFF. The CDR3 DNA is TGTGCCAGCAGCTCCAACCGACGACAGATCATGAACACTGAAGCTTTCTTT.

This clone was recorded a few times. The sample contains more than one DNA sequence encoding this CDR3. The chain uses TRBV20-1 and TRBJ1-2; no clear D gene. The CDR3 spans 10 residues. CDR1 and CDR2 from the germline V gene are DFQATT and SNEGSKA (reference sequence). With 2 bases removed from V and 6 bases from J, the gap between germline ends came to 4 bases. The DNA for the CDR3 is TGCAGTGCTAGACCAGATGGCTACACCTTC. Protein product: CSARPDGYTF.

A single count supports this clone. Here the CDR3 reads CSVQVSEAFF. The CDR3 nucleotides read TGCAGCGTTCAAGTTTCAGAAGCTTTCTTT. This chain joins TRBV29-1 and TRBJ1-1; D remains ambiguous. Germline V CDR1 and CDR2: SQVTM, ANQGSEA. Between the trimmed V and J ends, which lost 5 bases and 8 bases, there was a span of 9 bases. This CDR3 is 10 amino acids long. Based on the CDR3 plus reference TRBV29-1 and TRBJ1-1, the full variable domain is SAVISQKPSRDICQRGTSLTIQCQVDSQVTMMFWYRQQPGQSLTLIATANQGSEATYESGFVIDKFPISRPNLTFSTLTVSNMSPEDSSIYLCSVQVSEAFFGQGTRLTVV.

This chain joins TRBV5-1 and TRBJ2-1; D possibly corresponds to TRBD1 (6 bases). CDR3 size: 15 residues. Germline V lookup: CDR1 SGHRS, CDR2 YFSETQ. Trimming removed 0 bases from V and 4 bases from J, with 11 bases in between. The CDR3 spells CASSLAGTPYNEQFF. Here the CDR3 DNA reads TGCGCCAGCAGCTTGGCCGGGACACCGTACAATGAGCAGTTCTTC.

The rearrangement joins TRBV5-1 to TRBJ2-7; 9 bases are a match to TRBD1. V lost 4 bases, J lost 2 bases, and 7 bases stayed unmatched. Germline V gene data show CDR1 as SGHRS and CDR2 as YFSETQ. The CDR3 contains 15 residues. In nucleotides, the CDR3 is TGCGCCAGCAGCCCAGGACAGGGGATACCCTACGAGCAGTACTTC. Translation: CASSPGQGIPYEQYF.

This clone was seen only once. DNA of the CDR3: TGTGCCAGCAGTTTAGAATCGGAGTCAGTATCCTACAATGAGCAGTTCTTC. Residues: CASSLESESVSYNEQFF. This sequence joins TRBV27 and TRBJ2-1, with D unresolved. Germline V gene data show CDR1 as MNHEY and CDR2 as SMNVEV (reference sequence). This CDR3 contains 17 residues. V was trimmed by 2 bases and J by 1 base, leaving 15 bases between them.

The count of this clone is one. The rearrangement uses TRBV25-1 and TRBJ1-2; D ambiguous. CDR1 MGHDK and CDR2 SYGVNS come from the germline V gene. The CDR3 has 11 residues. V gave up 4 bases and J gave up 7 bases, with 7 bases separating them. CDR3 sequence (DNA): TGTGCCAGCAGTGCCATGAGTGGCTACACCTTC. This gives the protein CASSAMSGYTF.

V and J are TRBV10-3 and TRBJ2-2, with D perhaps TRBD2 (6 bases). The CDR3 consists of 14 residues. Trimming shortened V by 10 bases and J by 2 bases, and 14 bases separated the two germline ends. Germline V lookup: CDR1 ENHRY, CDR2 SYGVKD. The CDR3 sequence: CATRKTSNTGELFF. CDR3 nucleotides: TGTGCCACCCGAAAGACTAGTAACACCGGGGAGCTGTTTTTT.

The chain is built from TRBV5-4 and TRBJ2-7; tentatively, D is TRBD2 (5 bases). The CDR3 covers 14 residues. The germline V gene has CDR1 SGHNT and CDR2 YYREEE (reference sequence). Trimming took off 4 bases at V and 4 bases at J, with 15 bases between the two ends. CDR3 in amino acids: CASSISGEVYEQYF. The CDR3 region has the DNA TGTGCCAGCAGCATCAGCGGCGAGGTGTACGAGCAGTACTTC.

The CDR3 DNA sequence: TGTGCCAGCTCGCCGACAGGGGACCGAAATCAGCCCCAGCATTTT. This sequence encodes CASSPTGDRNQPQHF. This chain connects TRBV18 to TRBJ1-5; 8 positions agree with TRBD1. Germline trimming cut 6 bases from V and 4 bases from J; bases unmatched to any gene: 8. Germline values: CDR1 KGHSH, CDR2 LQKENI. CDR3 size: 15 residues.

The V and J genes are TRBV2 and TRBJ1-2; D possibly corresponds to TRBD1 (6 bases). V was cut by 4 bases and J by 3 bases, with 9 bases left in between. CDR3 length equals 13 residues. CDR1 and CDR2 (germline): SNHLY, FYNNEI. The CDR3 region is CASSGTADYGYTF. CDR3 bases: TGTGCCAGCAGTGGGACAGCAGACTATGGCTACACCTTC.

The J gene is TRBJ2-1, the V gene TRBV29-1; 7 bases align to TRBD1. This CDR3 is 15 amino acids long. Germline lookup yields CDR1 SQVTM and CDR2 ANQGSEA. J lost 0 bases, V lost 5 bases, and 7 bases had no gene match. CDR3 sequence (DNA): TGCAGCGTTCCGACAGGGCCGAGCTCCTACAATGAGCAGTTCTTC. It specifies CSVPTGPSSYNEQFF.

This chain joins TRBV11-2 and TRBJ1-1; tentatively, D is TRBD1 (5 bases). The V and J ends lost 0 bases and 4 bases respectively, with 15 bases between them. The germline gives CDR1 SGHAT, CDR2 FQNNGV. CDR3 length equals 16 residues. Here the CDR3 DNA reads TGTGCCAGCAGCTTAGATTTTCGGGGGTTGAGCACTGAAGCTTTCTTT. Protein: CASSLDFRGLSTEAFF.

The gene calls are TRBV5-1 and TRBJ1-2; perhaps TRBD1 as D (6 bases). CDR3 size: 14 residues. Between the trimmed V and J ends, which lost 3 bases and 3 bases, there was a span of 12 bases. Germline V gene lookup returns CDR1 SGHRS and CDR2 YFSETQ. CDR3 nucleotides: TGCGCCAGCAGCTCCAGGACAGCATACTATGGCTACACCTTC. Protein: CASSSRTAYYGYTF.

The CDR3, as DNA: TGTGCCAGCGCCCGCGGGACTAGCGGGAGGGGTACGCAGTATTTT. Protein product: CASARGTSGRGTQYF. The V call is TRBV2, the J call TRBJ2-3; 16 bases match TRBD2. The germline gives CDR1 SNHLY, CDR2 FYNNEI. The J segment lost 8 bases and the V segment lost 8 bases, leaving 7 bases of the junction unmatched. The CDR3 spans 15 residues.

CDR3 DNA: TGTGCCAGCAGCTCCGGGACAGTCAGAGAAAAACTGTTTTTT. Protein: CASSSGTVREKLFF. V usage is TRBV27 and J usage is TRBJ1-4, with TRBD1 matching over 7 bases. The CDR3 length is 14 residues. V dropped 6 bases and J dropped 8; count of bases not matched to a gene: 9. Germline V gives CDR1 MNHEY, CDR2 SMNVEV (reference sequence). The complete variable domain, with remaining parts taken from reference TRBV27 and TRBJ1-4, reads EAQVTQNPRYLITVTGKKLTVTCSQNMNHEYMSWYRQDPGLGLRQIYYSMNVEVTDKGDVPEGYKVSRKEKRNFPLILESPSPNQTSLYFCASSSGTVREKLFFGSGTQLSVL.

The rearrangement joins TRBV5-1 to TRBJ2-5; TRBD1 agrees at 7 bases. The germline gives CDR1 SGHRS, CDR2 YFSETQ. This CDR3 spans 12 amino acids. J gave up 4 bases and V 5 bases, and 2 bases lay outside the gene matches. The DNA of the CDR3 is TGCGCCAGCAGAGGGGGCTTAGAGACCCAGTACTTC. Its protein product is CASRGGLETQYF. The complete variable domain, with remaining parts taken from reference TRBV5-1 and TRBJ2-5, reads KAGVTQTPRYLIKTRGQQVTLSCSPISGHRSVSWYQQTPGQGLQFLFEYFSETQRNKGNFPGRFSGRQFSNSRSEMNVSTLELGDSALYLCASRGGLETQYFGPGTRLLVL.

This clone appeared a few times. The rearrangement joins TRBV10-1 to TRBJ1-1; D uncertain. V dropped 8 bases and J dropped 1 base, with 8 bases sitting between them. Germline loops: CDR1 WNHNN, CDR2 SYGVQD (reference sequence). The CDR3 consists of 12 residues. For the CDR3, the DNA is TGCGCCAGCTCCGGTCCGAACACTGAAGCTTTCTTT. Encoded protein: CASSGPNTEAFF.

The chain employs TRBV4-2 and TRBJ2-7; D perhaps matches TRBD1 (5 bases). The germline V gene has CDR1 LGHNA and CDR2 YNFKEQ. The germline V and J ends were trimmed by 4 bases and 6 bases, with 10 bases remaining between them. CDR3 size: 12 residues. CDR3 DNA sequence: TGTGCCAGCAGCCGTTCAGGGCGCGAGCAGTACTTC. Its protein is CASSRSGREQYF.

Notes on this clone: A junction end diverges from the germline sequence, so it may reflect a read error. The chain has TRBV7-9 and TRBJ1-1; D is perhaps TRBD1 (5 bases). The CDR3 covers 14 residues. Germline V gene lookup returns CDR1 SEHNR and CDR2 FQNEAQ (reference sequence). The CDR3 DNA follows: TGTTCCAGCAGCTCCTCGACAGCGAACACTGAAGCTTTCTTT. This gives the protein CSSSSSTANTEAFF. The variable domain in full, completed from reference TRBV7-9 and TRBJ1-1, reads DTGVSQNPRHKITKRGQNVTFRCDPISEHNRLYWYRQTLGQGPEFLTYFQNEAQLEKSRLLSDRFSAERPKGSFSTLEIQRTEQGDSAMYLCSSSSSTANTEAFFGQGTRLTVV.

The V call is TRBV5-4, the J call TRBJ2-2, with TRBD1 as a possible D gene (5 bases). Germline V gene sequence: CDR1 SGHNT, CDR2 YYREEE (reference sequence). V was cut by 1 base and J by 7 bases, with 5 bases left in between. The CDR3 sequence is 12 residues long. The CDR3, as DNA: TGTGCCAGCAGCTTGAGGGGCGGGGAGCTGTTTTTT. This codes for CASSLRGGELFF.

Turning to this clone: Different DNA sequences within this sample yield the same CDR3. The chain employs TRBV5-1 and TRBJ1-1; D ambiguous. CDR3 length: 14 residues. Trimming shortened V by 0 bases and J by 1 base, and 7 bases separated the two germline ends. The germline V gene encodes CDR1 SGHRS and CDR2 YFSETQ. CDR3: CASSLDGGNTEAFF. The CDR3, as DNA: TGCGCCAGCAGCTTGGATGGCGGGAACACTGAAGCTTTCTTT.

CDR3 nucleotide sequence: TGCGCCAGCGCGCTGAGGTCTAGCGGGGGCGATCAGTTCTTC. Protein sequence: CASALRSSGGDQFF. V gene TRBV4-1 combines with J gene TRBJ2-1; 10 nucleotides align to TRBD2. The CDR3 extends over 14 amino acids. CDR1 and CDR2 (germline): MGHRA, YSYEKL. J was trimmed by 13 bases and V by 8 bases; bases with no gene match: 14.

The chain employs TRBV5-1 and TRBJ2-7; 8 bases align to TRBD2. The CDR3 consists of 14 residues. The J segment lost 3 bases and the V segment lost 4 bases, leaving 6 bases of the junction unmatched. Germline V CDR1 and CDR2: SGHRS, YFSETQ. CDR3 DNA: TGCGCCAGCAGCATCGGGACTAGAGGCTACGAGCAGTACTTC. As protein: CASSIGTRGYEQYF.

Comments on this clone: An end of the junction does not agree with germline; a read error may underlie this. The chain links TRBV7-9 to TRBJ2-7, with 9 bases that match TRBD2. The CDR3 sequence is 18 residues long. Germline values: CDR1 SEHNR, CDR2 FQNEAQ (reference sequence). CDR3 coding DNA: TGTTCCAGCAGCTTAGTCGGCCCTGGGGCTAGCGGGACGTACGAGCAGTACTTC. Translating gives CSSSLVGPGASGTYEQYF.

The gene calls are TRBV4-2 and TRBJ1-5, with a possible D match to TRBD1 (6 bases). Germline V gene sequence: CDR1 LGHNA, CDR2 YNFKEQ. The CDR3 has 14 residues. V was clipped by 1 base and J by 5 bases, with 9 bases between them. The CDR3 here is CASSQGAGDQPQHF. The CDR3 DNA follows: TGTGCCAGCAGCCAAGGAGCAGGGGATCAGCCCCAGCATTTT.